The 8 T cell receptor beta chains in this list originate from one sample, sequenced in a study of blood T cell repertoires in COVID-19. Profiling relied on immunoSEQ multiplex PCR, and the TCRdb table lists in-frame clones only, not all of them. Of approximately 52,000 clones in the sample, around four fifths are singletons; the top ten hold 10% to 15%. The sequenced sample was peripheral blood. All receptors derive from an elderly woman with acute or convalescent COVID-19.

V gene TRBV6-5 combines with J gene TRBJ1-2, with D uncertain. CDR3 size: 15 residues. Germline CDR1 is MNHEY and CDR2 is SVGAGI. The V end was cut by 6 bases, the J end by 2 bases, with 16 bases between. As DNA, the CDR3 is TGTGCCAGCAGCCGAGACCCCGCGGGGAACTATGGCTACACCTTC. This codes for CASSRDPAGNYGYTF.

The rearrangement joins TRBV29-1 to TRBJ1-2; 7 bases agree with TRBD1. V trimming: 0 bases; J trimming: 8 bases; junction bases outside the gene matches: 21. CDR1 and CDR2 (germline): SQVTM, ANQGSEA. This CDR3 comprises 18 residues. The CDR3 DNA reads TGCAGCGTTGAAGATCTAATTGGGTTTCCAGGGGGTTCGTCGGGCTACACCTTC. Amino acids: CSVEDLIGFPGGSSGYTF.

On this clone itself: This CDR3 is also generated by other DNA sequences in the sample. The CDR3 DNA follows: TGTGCCAGCAGCCGAGATGGCTACGAGCAGTACTTC. It translates to CASSRDGYEQYF. The V gene is TRBV6-5, the J gene TRBJ2-7; D not resolved. This CDR3 region has 12 residues. The ends were cut back, 6 bases at V and 3 bases at J, with 9 bases in the middle. Germline V lookup: CDR1 MNHEY, CDR2 SVGAGI.

The sample holds one count of this clone. V and J are TRBV5-1 and TRBJ2-2; a possible D gene is TRBD2 (6 bases). CDR1 and CDR2 (germline): SGHRS, YFSETQ. Trimming took 0 bases from V and 5 from J, leaving 11 bases between them. The CDR3 sequence is 15 residues long. This CDR3 is CASSLGGGRTGELFF. CDR3 sequence (DNA): TGCGCCAGCAGCTTGGGTGGAGGGCGAACCGGGGAGCTGTTTTTT.

The rearrangement links TRBV12-3 or TRBV12-4 to TRBJ1-2; D ambiguous. Deletions cut 3 bases from V and 4 bases from J, with 6 bases between. The CDR3 runs to 12 residues. This CDR3 reads CASSFLPYGYTF. In nucleotides, the CDR3 is TGTGCCAGCAGTTTTCTCCCCTATGGCTACACCTTC.

This chain uses TRBV11-3 with TRBJ2-7; D may be TRBD1 (5 bases). V lost 5 bases and J lost 1, with 12 bases in between. Germline CDR1 is SGHNT and CDR2 is YENEEA. The length of the CDR3 is 14 residues. The CDR3 reads CASSPEDSSYEQYF. As DNA, the CDR3 is TGTGCCAGCAGCCCAGAAGACAGTTCCTACGAGCAGTACTTC. Complete variable domain (other parts from reference TRBV11-3 and TRBJ2-7): EAGVVQSPRYKIIEKKQPVAFWCNPISGHNTLYWYLQNLGQGPELLIRYENEEAVDDSQLPKDRFSAERLKGVDSTLKIQPAELGDSAVYLCASSPEDSSYEQYFGPGTRLTVT.

The chain links TRBV7-9 to TRBJ1-2, with 8 bases matching TRBD1. Unmatched junction bases numbered 5, after V lost 1 base and J lost 4 bases. Per germline, CDR1 SEHNR and CDR2 FQNEAQ (reference sequence). This CDR3 has 15 residues. The CDR3 DNA is TGTGCCAGCAGCTTAGACAGGGGGGTCGGCTATGGCTACACCTTC. Its translation: CASSLDRGVGYGYTF.

The rearrangement joins TRBV3-1 (or the pseudogene TRBV3-2) to TRBJ2-1; 9 positions match TRBD2. Trimming removed 6 bases from V and 2 bases from J; junction bases left unmatched: 5. The length of the CDR3 is 15 residues. Germline assignment: CDR1 LGHDT and CDR2 YNNKEL (reference sequence). The CDR3 nucleotides read TGTGCCAGCAGTCTAGCGGGGAGTCCCTACAATGAGCAGTTCTTC. Translated, it gives CASSLAGSPYNEQFF.